This record looks at one TCR beta chain sequence and its context. Its antigen is unknown. The CDR3 is made up of 16 amino acids. The germline V gene encodes CDR1 MGHRA and CDR2 YSYEKL. Deletions cut 0 bases from V and 3 bases from J, with 12 bases between. Assay: immunoSEQ multiplex PCR; the TCRdb copy retains only in-frame clones and omits some. The repertoire consists of 34,000 or so clones, with about 92% occurring once and the leading ten covering under 1%. The sample originates from a study of monozygotic twins with cystic fibrosis. Looking at the study overall: Libraries were built from approximately 3 micrograms of fragmented DNA using approximately 16 PCR cycles. General observations from the study: Low clonality (median roughly 0.0099) suggested a mostly naive repertoire.

The genes are TRBV4-1 and TRBJ1-5; D is unresolved. This receptor was identified in a girl aged 2 to 9 with cystic fibrosis. The sequenced sample consisted of blood. The CDR3 loop reads CASSQDKAGFNQPQHF. The CDR3 DNA is TGCGCCAGCAGCCAAGATAAAGCCGGGTTCAATCAGCCCCAGCATTTT.